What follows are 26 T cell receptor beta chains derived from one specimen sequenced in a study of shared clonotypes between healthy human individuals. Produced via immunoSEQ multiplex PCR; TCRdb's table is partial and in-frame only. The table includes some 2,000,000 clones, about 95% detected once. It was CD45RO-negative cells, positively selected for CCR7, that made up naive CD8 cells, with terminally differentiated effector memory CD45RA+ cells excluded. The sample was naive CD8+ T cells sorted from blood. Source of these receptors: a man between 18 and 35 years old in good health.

CDR3 in DNA: TGCGCCAGCAGCCCGGGACAGGGGGTAGTTGGTACGCAGTATTTT. This translates into CASSPGQGVVGTQYF. The V and J genes are TRBV4-1 and TRBJ2-3; 11 bases are shared with TRBD1. V trimming: 4 bases; J trimming: 8 bases; junction bases outside the gene matches: 8. Germline loops: CDR1 MGHRA, CDR2 YSYEKL. The CDR3 totals 15 residues.

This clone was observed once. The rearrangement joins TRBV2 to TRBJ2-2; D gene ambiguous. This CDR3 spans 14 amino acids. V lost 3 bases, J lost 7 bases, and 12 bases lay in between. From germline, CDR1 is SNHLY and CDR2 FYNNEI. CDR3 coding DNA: TGTGCCAGCAGTGACGAGAACCTCGGCGGGGAGCTGTTTTTT. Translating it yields CASSDENLGGELFF.

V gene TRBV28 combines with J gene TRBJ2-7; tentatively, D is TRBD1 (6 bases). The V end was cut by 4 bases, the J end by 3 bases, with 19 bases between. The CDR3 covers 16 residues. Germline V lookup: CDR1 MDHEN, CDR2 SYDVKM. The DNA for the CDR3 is TGTGCCAGCAGTTCACTCTACAATATGGACAGCTACGAGCAGTACTTC. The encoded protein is CASSSLYNMDSYEQYF.

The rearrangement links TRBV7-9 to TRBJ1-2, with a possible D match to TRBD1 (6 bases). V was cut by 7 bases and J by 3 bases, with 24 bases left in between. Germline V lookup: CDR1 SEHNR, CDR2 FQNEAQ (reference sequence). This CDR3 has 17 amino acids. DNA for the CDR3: TGTGCCAGCAACGACCTCGGTGGGGCAGGGGAACACTATGGCTACACCTTC. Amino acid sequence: CASNDLGGAGEHYGYTF.

CDR3 DNA: TGTGCCAGCAGCTTAGAGGGACAGGGTTACCTCTCTGGGGCCAACGTCCTGACTTTC. Protein product: CASSLEGQGYLSGANVLTF. The rearrangement uses TRBV7-9 and TRBJ2-6, with TRBD1 matching over 9 bases. Germline V gene lookup returns CDR1 SEHNR and CDR2 FQNEAQ (reference sequence). This CDR3 spans 19 amino acids. V dropped 1 base and J dropped 0; count of bases not matched to a gene: 7.

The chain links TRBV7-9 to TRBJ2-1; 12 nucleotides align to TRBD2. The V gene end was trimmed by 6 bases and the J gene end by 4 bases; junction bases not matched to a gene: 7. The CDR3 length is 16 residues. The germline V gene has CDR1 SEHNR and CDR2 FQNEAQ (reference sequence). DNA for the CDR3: TGTGCCAGCAGGGCCCTTGGGACTAGCGGGTACAATGAGCAGTTCTTC. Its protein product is CASRALGTSGYNEQFF.

The CDR3: CASSLAGGSGHTQYF. The DNA of the CDR3 is TGTGCCAGCAGTCTAGCGGGGGGATCCGGGCATACGCAGTATTTT. The chain couples TRBV6-5 to TRBJ2-3, with TRBD2 matching over 11 bases. Germline values: CDR1 MNHEY, CDR2 SVGAGI. V gave up 5 bases and J gave up 7 bases; unmatched junction bases: 8. The CDR3 has 15 amino acids.

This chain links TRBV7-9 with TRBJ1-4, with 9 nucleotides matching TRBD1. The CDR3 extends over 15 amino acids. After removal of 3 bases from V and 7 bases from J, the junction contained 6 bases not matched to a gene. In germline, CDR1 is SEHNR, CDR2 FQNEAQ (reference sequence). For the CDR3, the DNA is TGTGCCAGCAGCTTGCCGGGACAGGGAGGTGAAAAACTGTTTTTT. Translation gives CASSLPGQGGEKLFF. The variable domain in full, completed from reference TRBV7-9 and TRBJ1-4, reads DTGVSQNPRHKITKRGQNVTFRCDPISEHNRLYWYRQTLGQGPEFLTYFQNEAQLEKSRLLSDRFSAERPKGSFSTLEIQRTEQGDSAMYLCASSLPGQGGEKLFFGSGTQLSVL.

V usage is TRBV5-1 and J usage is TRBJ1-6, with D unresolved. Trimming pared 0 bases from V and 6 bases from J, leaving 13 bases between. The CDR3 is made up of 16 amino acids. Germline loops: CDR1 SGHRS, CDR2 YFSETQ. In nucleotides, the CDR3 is TGCGCCAGCAGCTTGGACCTGGGATTCGGTAATTCACCCCTCCACTTT. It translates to CASSLDLGFGNSPLHF.

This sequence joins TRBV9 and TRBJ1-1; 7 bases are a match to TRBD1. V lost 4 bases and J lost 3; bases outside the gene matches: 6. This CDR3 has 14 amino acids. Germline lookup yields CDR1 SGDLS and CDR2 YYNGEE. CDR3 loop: CASSNQGGYTEAFF. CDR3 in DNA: TGTGCCAGCAGCAATCAGGGGGGGTACACTGAAGCTTTCTTT. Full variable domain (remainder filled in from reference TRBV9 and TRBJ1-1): DSGVTQTPKHLITATGQRVTLRCSPRSGDLSVYWYQQSLDQGLQFLIQYYNGEERAKGNILERFSAQQFPDLHSELNLSSLELGDSALYFCASSNQGGYTEAFFGQGTRLTVV.

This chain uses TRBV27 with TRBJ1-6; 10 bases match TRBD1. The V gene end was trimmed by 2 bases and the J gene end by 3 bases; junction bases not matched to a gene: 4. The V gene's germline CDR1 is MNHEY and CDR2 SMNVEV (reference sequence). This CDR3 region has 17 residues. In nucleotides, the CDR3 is TGTGCCAGCAGTTTAGGCGGGACAGGGGTCTATAATTCACCCCTCCACTTT. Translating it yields CASSLGGTGVYNSPLHF.

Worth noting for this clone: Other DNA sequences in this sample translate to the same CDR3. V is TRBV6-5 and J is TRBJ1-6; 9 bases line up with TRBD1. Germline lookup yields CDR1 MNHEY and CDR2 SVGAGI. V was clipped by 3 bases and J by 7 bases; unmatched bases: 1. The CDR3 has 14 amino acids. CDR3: CASSYGQGNSPLHF. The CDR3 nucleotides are TGTGCCAGCAGTTATGGACAGGGGAATTCACCCCTCCACTTT.

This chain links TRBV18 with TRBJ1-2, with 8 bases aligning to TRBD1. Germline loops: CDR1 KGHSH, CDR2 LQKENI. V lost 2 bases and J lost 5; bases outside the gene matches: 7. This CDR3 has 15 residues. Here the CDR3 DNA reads TGTGCCAGCTCACCAGAGGTGACAGGGGCTTATGGCTACACCTTC. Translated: CASSPEVTGAYGYTF.

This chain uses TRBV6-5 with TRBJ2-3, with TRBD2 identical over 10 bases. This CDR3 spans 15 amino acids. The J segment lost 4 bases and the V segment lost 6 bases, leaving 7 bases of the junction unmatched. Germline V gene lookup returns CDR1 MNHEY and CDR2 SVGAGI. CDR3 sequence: CASSKRGGISDTQYF. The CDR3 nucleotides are TGTGCCAGCAGCAAGCGGGGGGGAATCTCAGATACGCAGTATTTT.

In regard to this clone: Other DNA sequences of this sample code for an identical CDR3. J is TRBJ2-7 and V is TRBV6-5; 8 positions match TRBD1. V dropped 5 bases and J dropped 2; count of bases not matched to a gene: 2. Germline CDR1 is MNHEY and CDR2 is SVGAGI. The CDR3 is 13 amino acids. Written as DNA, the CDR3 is TGTGCCAGCAGTCCGACAGGGGCCTACGAGCAGTACTTC. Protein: CASSPTGAYEQYF.

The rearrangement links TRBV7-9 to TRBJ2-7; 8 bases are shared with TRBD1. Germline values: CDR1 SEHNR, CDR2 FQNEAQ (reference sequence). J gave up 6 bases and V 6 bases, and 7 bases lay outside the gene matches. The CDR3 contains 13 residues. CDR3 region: CASRHGTGGEQYF. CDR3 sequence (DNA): TGTGCCAGCAGGCACGGGACAGGAGGCGAGCAGTACTTC.

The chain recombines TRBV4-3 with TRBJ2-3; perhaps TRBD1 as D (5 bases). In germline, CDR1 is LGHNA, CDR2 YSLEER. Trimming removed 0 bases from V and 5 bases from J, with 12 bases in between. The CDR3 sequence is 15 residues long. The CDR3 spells CASSQDLAQGDTQYF. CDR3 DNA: TGCGCCAGCAGCCAAGACCTCGCTCAGGGAGATACGCAGTATTTT.

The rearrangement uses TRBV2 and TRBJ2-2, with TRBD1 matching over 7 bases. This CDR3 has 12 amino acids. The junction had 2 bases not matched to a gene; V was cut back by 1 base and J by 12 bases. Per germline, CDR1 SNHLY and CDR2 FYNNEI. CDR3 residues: CASSEGQGKLFF. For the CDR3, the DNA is TGTGCCAGCAGTGAAGGACAGGGAAAGCTGTTTTTT.

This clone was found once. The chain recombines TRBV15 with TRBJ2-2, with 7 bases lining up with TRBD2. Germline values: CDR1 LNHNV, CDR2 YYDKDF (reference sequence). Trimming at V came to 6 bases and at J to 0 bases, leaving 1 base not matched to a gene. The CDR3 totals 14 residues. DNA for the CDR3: TGTGCCACCAGAACTAGCGCGAACACCGGGGAGCTGTTTTTT. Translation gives CATRTSANTGELFF. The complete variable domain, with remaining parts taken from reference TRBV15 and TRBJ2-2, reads DAMVIQNPRYQVTQFGKPVTLSCSQTLNHNVMYWYQQKSSQAPKLLFHYYDKDFNNEADTPDNFQSRRPNTSFCFLDIRSPGLGDTAMYLCATRTSANTGELFFGEGSRLTVL.

CDR3 DNA: TGTGCCAGCAGTTTAGGCGGTGGGGCGTTGGACACTGAAGCTTTCTTT. This encodes CASSLGGGALDTEAFF. V and J are TRBV28 and TRBJ1-1, with TRBD1 as a possible D gene (5 bases). Germline V lookup: CDR1 MDHEN, CDR2 SYDVKM. Between the trimmed V and J ends, which lost 2 bases and 3 bases, there was a span of 16 bases. This CDR3 has 16 amino acids.

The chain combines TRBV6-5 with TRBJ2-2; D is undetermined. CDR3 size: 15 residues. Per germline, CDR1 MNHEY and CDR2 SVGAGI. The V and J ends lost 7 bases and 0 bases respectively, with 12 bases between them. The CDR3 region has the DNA TGTGCCAGCACTCCCTTTCCGACGAACACCGGGGAGCTGTTTTTT. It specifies CASTPFPTNTGELFF.

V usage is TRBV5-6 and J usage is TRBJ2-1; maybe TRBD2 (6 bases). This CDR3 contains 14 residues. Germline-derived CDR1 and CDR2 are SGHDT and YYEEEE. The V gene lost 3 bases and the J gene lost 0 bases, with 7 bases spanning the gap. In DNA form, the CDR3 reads TGTGCCAGCAGCTACGGGAGCTCCTACAATGAGCAGTTCTTC. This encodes CASSYGSSYNEQFF. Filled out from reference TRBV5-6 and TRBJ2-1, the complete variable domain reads DAGVTQSPTHLIKTRGQQVTLRCSPKSGHDTVSWYQQALGQGPQFIFQYYEEEERQRGNFPDRFSGHQFPNYSSELNVNALLLGDSALYLCASSYGSSYNEQFFGPGTRLTVL.

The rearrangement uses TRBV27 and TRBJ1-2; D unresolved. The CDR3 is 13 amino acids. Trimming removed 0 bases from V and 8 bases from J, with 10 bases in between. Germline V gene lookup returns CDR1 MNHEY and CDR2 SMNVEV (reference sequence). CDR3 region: CASSLSAVAGYTF. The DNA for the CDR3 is TGTGCCAGCAGTTTATCCGCCGTAGCGGGCTACACCTTC.

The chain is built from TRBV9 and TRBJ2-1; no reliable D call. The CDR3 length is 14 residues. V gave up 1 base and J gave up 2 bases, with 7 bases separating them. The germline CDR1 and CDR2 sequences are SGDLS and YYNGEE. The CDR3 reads CASSVSETYNEQFF. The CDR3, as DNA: TGTGCCAGCAGCGTATCAGAGACCTACAATGAGCAGTTCTTC. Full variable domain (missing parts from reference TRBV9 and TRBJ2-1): DSGVTQTPKHLITATGQRVTLRCSPRSGDLSVYWYQQSLDQGLQFLIQYYNGEERAKGNILERFSAQQFPDLHSELNLSSLELGDSALYFCASSVSETYNEQFFGPGTRLTVL.

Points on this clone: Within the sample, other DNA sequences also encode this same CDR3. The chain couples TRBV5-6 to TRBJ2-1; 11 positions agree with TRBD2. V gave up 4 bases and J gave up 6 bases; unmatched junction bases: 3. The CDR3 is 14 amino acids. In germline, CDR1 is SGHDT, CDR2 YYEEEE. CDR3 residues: CASSAGLAVNEQFF. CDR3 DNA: TGTGCCAGCAGCGCGGGACTAGCGGTCAATGAGCAGTTCTTC.

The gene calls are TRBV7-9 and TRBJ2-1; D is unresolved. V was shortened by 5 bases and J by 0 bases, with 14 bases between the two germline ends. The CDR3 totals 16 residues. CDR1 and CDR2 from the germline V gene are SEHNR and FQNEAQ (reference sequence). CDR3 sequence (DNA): TGTGCCAGCAGCCAAAACCAGGCGCCCTCCTACAATGAGCAGTTCTTC. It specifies CASSQNQAPSYNEQFF. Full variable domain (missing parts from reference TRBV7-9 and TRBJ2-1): DTGVSQNPRHKITKRGQNVTFRCDPISEHNRLYWYRQTLGQGPEFLTYFQNEAQLEKSRLLSDRFSAERPKGSFSTLEIQRTEQGDSAMYLCASSQNQAPSYNEQFFGPGTRLTVL.